These 12 T cell receptor beta chains were sequenced from one sample in a study of T cells after yellow fever vaccination. TCRdb analysed the 5' RACE reads with MiXCR anew, one entry per CDR3 protein. The sample records 130,000 or so distinct CDR3 sequences, around 15% being singletons. Sequencing used CD8+ T cells sorted from PBMCs, obtained 5 days after the yellow fever booster vaccination. The receptors derive from a man younger than 35 who received the YFV17D yellow fever vaccine.

This clonotype was seen a few times. The chain employs TRBV5-5 and TRBJ1-1; no clear D. Trimming removed 1 base from V and 7 bases from J, with 11 bases in between. There are 13 residues in the CDR3. Per germline, CDR1 SGHKS and CDR2 YYEKEE (reference sequence). CDR3 residues: CASSLYFKGEAFF. The CDR3 bases are TGTGCCAGCAGCTTGTATTTTAAGGGTGAAGCTTTCTTT. Full variable domain (missing parts from reference TRBV5-5 and TRBJ1-1): DAGVTQSPTHLIKTRGQQVTLRCSPISGHKSVSWYQQVLGQGPQFIFQYYEKEERGRGNFPDRFSARQFPNYSSELNVNALLLGDSALYLCASSLYFKGEAFFGQGTRLTVV.

The rearrangement links TRBV7-9 to TRBJ1-2; TRBD1 is a possible D gene (5 bases). The V and J ends lost 5 bases and 6 bases respectively, with 16 bases between them. Germline-derived CDR1 and CDR2 are SEHNR and FQNEAQ (reference sequence). The CDR3 is made up of 14 amino acids. CDR3 amino acids: CASSGPTTGDGYTF. The CDR3 DNA sequence: TGTGCCAGCAGCGGCCCCACTACGGGGGATGGCTACACCTTC.

This clonotype was found a few times. V is TRBV4-1 and J is TRBJ2-7; D perhaps matches TRBD1 (8 bases). In germline, CDR1 is MGHRA, CDR2 YSYEKL. With 0 bases removed from V and 2 bases from J, the gap between germline ends came to 20 bases. The CDR3 is 18 residues long. This chain's CDR3 is CASSQDYSGTGLTYEQYF. Here the CDR3 DNA reads TGCGCCAGCAGCCAAGATTACAGCGGGACAGGCTTGACCTACGAGCAGTACTTC.

The rearrangement uses TRBV4-2 and TRBJ2-1, with 8 nucleotides matching TRBD2. The CDR3 is made up of 17 amino acids. Germline values: CDR1 LGHNA, CDR2 YNFKEQ. V shed 0 bases and J 1 base; nucleotides not matched to a gene: 5. CDR3 nucleotides: TGTGCCAGCAGCCAAGAATGGTCTAGCGGGTCCTACAATGAGCAGTTCTTC. Protein: CASSQEWSSGSYNEQFF.

This chain connects TRBV12-3 or TRBV12-4 to TRBJ2-5; TRBD2 aligns across 12 bases. This CDR3 comprises 19 residues. V dropped 6 bases and J dropped 4; count of bases not matched to a gene: 18. Here the CDR3 DNA reads TGTGCCAGCAGCCGATCCCAAGCTCTAGCGGGGGGGCCCAGAGAGACCCAGTACTTC. It specifies CASSRSQALAGGPRETQYF.

This clonotype has a handful of counts. The V and J genes are TRBV20-1 and TRBJ2-2; a weak D match, TRBD1 (6 bases). V was pared by 3 bases and J by 0 bases, with 14 bases between. The CDR3 loop spans 16 amino acids. The germline CDR1 and CDR2 sequences are DFQATT and SNEGSKA (reference sequence). CDR3 region: CSASAVGATNTGELFF. As DNA, the CDR3 is TGCAGTGCTAGCGCGGTGGGGGCAACGAACACCGGGGAGCTGTTTTTT.

This clonotype was seen at least ten times. The CDR3 sequence: CASSQDGTTGFYGYTF. In DNA form, the CDR3 reads TGTGCCAGCAGCCAAGACGGGACAACGGGCTTCTATGGCTACACCTTC. The chain couples TRBV6-2 or TRBV6-3 to TRBJ1-2; D may be TRBD1 (6 bases). Germline lookup yields CDR1 MNHEY and CDR2 SVGEGT. This CDR3 is 16 amino acids long. With 6 bases removed from V and 4 bases from J, the gap between germline ends came to 21 bases.

This sequence joins TRBV7-2 and TRBJ2-5; 7 bases line up with TRBD2. Germline assignment: CDR1 SGHTA and CDR2 FQGNSA. The CDR3 contains 15 residues. Unmatched junction bases numbered 10, after V lost 7 bases and J lost 2 bases. The CDR3: CASTATSGVQETQYF. CDR3 DNA: TGTGCCAGCACCGCTACGAGCGGGGTTCAAGAGACCCAGTACTTC.

The chain joins TRBV4-1 to TRBJ1-1, with unresolved D. V lost 1 base, J lost 4 bases, and 10 bases lay in between. This CDR3 has 14 amino acids. Germline values: CDR1 MGHRA, CDR2 YSYEKL. CDR3 residues: CASSQAKVGTEAFF. CDR3 bases: TGCGCCAGCAGCCAAGCAAAGGTGGGCACTGAAGCTTTCTTT.

The rearrangement joins TRBV20-1 to TRBJ2-7, with D possibly TRBD1 on 6 matching bases. V lost 4 bases to trimming and J lost 1 base, with 23 bases between them. The CDR3 consists of 17 residues. Germline V lookup: CDR1 DFQATT, CDR2 SNEGSKA (reference sequence). The CDR3 DNA reads TGCAGTGCTACCAACGCGAACCGGGACACAGTATCCTACGAGCAGTACGTC. Its translation is CSATNANRDTVSYEQYV.

V and J are TRBV7-9 and TRBJ1-5, with unresolved D. Per the germline V gene, CDR1 is SEHNR and CDR2 is FQNEAQ (reference sequence). Trimming took 4 bases from V and 7 from J, leaving 26 bases between them. The CDR3 has 18 amino acids. CDR3 sequence: CASSSTPRRQAYPQPQHF. As DNA, the CDR3 is TGTGCCAGCAGCTCTACCCCACGAAGGCAGGCCTATCCACAGCCCCAGCATTTT.

The chain carries TRBV27 and TRBJ1-6; no definite D call. With 3 bases removed from V and 1 base from J, the gap between germline ends came to 13 bases. There are 17 residues in the CDR3. CDR1 and CDR2 (germline): MNHEY, SMNVEV (reference sequence). This CDR3 reads CASSFSSAGSYNSPLHF. As DNA, the CDR3 is TGTGCCAGCAGTTTTTCCTCGGCGGGGTCCTATAATTCACCCCTCCACTTT.